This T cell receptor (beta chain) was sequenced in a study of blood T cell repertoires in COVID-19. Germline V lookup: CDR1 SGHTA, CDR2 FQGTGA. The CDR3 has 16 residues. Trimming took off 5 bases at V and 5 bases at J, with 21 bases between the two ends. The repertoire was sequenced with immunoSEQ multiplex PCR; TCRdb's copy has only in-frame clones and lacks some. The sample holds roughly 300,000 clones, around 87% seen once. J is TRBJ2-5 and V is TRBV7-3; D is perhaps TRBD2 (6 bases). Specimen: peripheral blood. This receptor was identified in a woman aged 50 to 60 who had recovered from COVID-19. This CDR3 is CASSPAPRGGRETQYF. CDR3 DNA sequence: TGTGCCAGCAGCCCGGCCCCGCGAGGAGGGAGGGAGACCCAGTACTTC.